This TCR beta chain came from a study of CDR3 diversity in severe acne. CDR1 is MGHRA, CDR2 YSYEKL, per germline. 8 amino acids form the CDR3, both terminal residues included. A note on this clonotype: In this CDR3 the conserved last residue, phenylalanine or tryptophan, is missing, so a read error is likely. It is unclear where the CDR3 begins or ends on the DNA, so no DNA is shown, and the CDR3 is as TCRdb lists it.

TCRdb used MiXCR to reprocess the PCR reads, holding one entry per CDR3 protein. The table records around 91,000 distinct CDR3 sequences, around 50% of them present only once. The sequenced sample consisted of blood. The V and J genes are TRBV4-1 and TRBJ1-5. The origin of this receptor is a male donor in good health, without acne. CDR3 sequence: CASSQPPI.